Described below is a single TCR beta chain sequence and its context. Produced via immunoSEQ multiplex PCR; TCRdb's table is partial and in-frame only. The table records 150,000 to 200,000 clones, about 88% of them present only once. From germline, CDR1 is MNHEY and CDR2 SVGAGI. V shed 2 bases and J 5 bases; nucleotides not matched to a gene: 6. The CDR3 covers 15 residues. The data derive from a study of blood T cell repertoires in COVID-19. Study-level information: Sources were T cells, B-cell-depleted T cells, or PBMCs; the material itself was cDNA or gDNA.

The chain links TRBV6-5 to TRBJ1-2; 9 nucleotides agree with TRBD1. The sample taken for sequencing was peripheral blood. The receptor's source is a man between 18 and 29 years old with acute or convalescent COVID-19. For the CDR3, the DNA is TGTGCCAGCAGTTACCAACAGGGGGCCGGGTATGGCTACACCTTC. Protein product: CASSYQQGAGYGYTF.